These 14 T cell receptor beta chains came from one sample sequenced in a study of blood T cell repertoires in COVID-19. TCRdb's table, derived via immunoSEQ multiplex PCR, lists solely in-frame clones and lacks some. This table has 90,000 to 120,000 clones, 84% appearing once. Specimen: peripheral blood. Receptors originate from a human donor in a cohort sampled during active COVID-19.

The chain links TRBV2 to TRBJ2-1, with TRBD2 identical over 12 bases. Germline V gene sequence: CDR1 SNHLY, CDR2 FYNNEI. V trimming: 6 bases; J trimming: 7 bases; junction bases outside the gene matches: 7. The CDR3 runs to 15 residues. The chain's CDR3 is CASRPLAGGSNEQFF. CDR3 nucleotides: TGTGCCAGCAGACCACTAGCGGGAGGAAGTAATGAGCAGTTCTTC. Combining the CDR3 with reference TRBV2 and TRBJ2-1 gives the whole variable domain EPEVTQTPSHQVTQMGQEVILRCVPISNHLYFYWYRQILGQKVEFLVSFYNNEISEKSEIFDDQFSVERPDGSNFTLKIRSTKLEDSAMYFCASRPLAGGSNEQFFGPGTRLTVL.

The chain uses TRBV9 and TRBJ2-1, with 7 bases identical to TRBD2. V was clipped by 0 bases and J by 3 bases; unmatched bases: 3. The CDR3 loop spans 15 amino acids. Per germline, CDR1 SGDLS and CDR2 YYNGEE. The DNA for the CDR3 is TGTGCCAGCAGCGTAGTAGTAGCGGGCTACAATGAGCAGTTCTTC. This encodes CASSVVVAGYNEQFF. The variable domain in full, with the rest retrieved from reference TRBV9 and TRBJ2-1, is DSGVTQTPKHLITATGQRVTLRCSPRSGDLSVYWYQQSLDQGLQFLIQYYNGEERAKGNILERFSAQQFPDLHSELNLSSLELGDSALYFCASSVVVAGYNEQFFGPGTRLTVL.

This clone has only one observation. The chain links TRBV2 to TRBJ2-2; D gene ambiguous. Germline V gene sequence: CDR1 SNHLY, CDR2 FYNNEI. The CDR3 is made up of 14 amino acids. V lost 6 bases to trimming and J lost 5 bases, with 13 bases between them. The CDR3, as DNA: TGTGCCAGCAGGACGATTGCAGGTACCGGGGAGCTGTTTTTT. It translates to CASRTIAGTGELFF.

The chain is built from TRBV28 and TRBJ1-1, with TRBD1 matching over 8 bases. Unmatched junction bases numbered 13, after V lost 7 bases and J lost 6 bases. The CDR3 covers 15 residues. CDR1 MDHEN and CDR2 SYDVKM come from the germline V gene. CDR3 sequence (DNA): TGTGCCAGCAAAGGAGGAGCAGGGGGCATGGCTGAAGCTTTCTTT. Its protein product is CASKGGAGGMAEAFF.

This clone showed up just a few times. The rearrangement links TRBV7-2 to TRBJ1-5; a possible D gene is TRBD1 (5 bases). The CDR3 contains 14 residues. Between the trimmed V and J ends, which lost 5 bases and 2 bases, there was a span of 10 bases. CDR1 and CDR2 (germline): SGHTA, FQGNSA. CDR3 sequence reads: CASSPGFGNQPQHF. As DNA, the CDR3 is TGTGCCAGCAGCCCAGGGTTCGGCAATCAGCCCCAGCATTTT.

CDR3 residues: CASSLTLAGVSTGELFF. Here the CDR3 DNA reads TGTGCCAGCAGCTTGACACTAGCGGGAGTAAGCACCGGGGAGCTGTTTTTT. The chain uses TRBV5-4 and TRBJ2-2; 11 nucleotides match TRBD2. The CDR3 runs 17 residues. The J segment lost 4 bases and the V segment lost 1 base, leaving 6 bases of the junction unmatched. Germline assignment: CDR1 SGHNT and CDR2 YYREEE (reference sequence).

The rearrangement uses TRBV21-1 and TRBJ2-2; the table's D call TRBD1 went unverified against the DNA. TRBV21-1 is a known pseudogene. The CDR3 is 18 amino acids. CDR3 protein: CASSKVQGQTRNTGELFF. DNA of the CDR3: TGTGCCAGCAGCAAGGTCCAGGGGCAGACAAGGAACACCGGGGAGCTGTTTTTT.

This clone has a single count. The chain couples TRBV10-3 to TRBJ2-7; D uncertain. V was cut by 2 bases and J by 6 bases, with 11 bases left in between. Germline loops: CDR1 ENHRY, CDR2 SYGVKD. The CDR3 is made up of 13 amino acids. CDR3 in DNA: TGTGCCATCAGTGAGAATTCAGTCTCCGAGCAGTACGTC. Residues: CAISENSVSEQYV.

Here the CDR3 DNA reads TGTGCCAGCTCACCACTGCAGGAGACCCAGTACTTC. Translated, it gives CASSPLQETQYF. The V call is TRBV18, the J call TRBJ2-5, with unresolved D. Per germline, CDR1 KGHSH and CDR2 LQKENI. Trimming left V 1 base short and J 5 bases short, with 5 bases between. CDR3 length equals 12 residues. Full variable domain (outside the CDR3, taken from reference TRBV18 and TRBJ2-5): NAGVMQNPRHLVRRRGQEARLRCSPMKGHSHVYWYRQLPEEGLKFMVYLQKENIIDESGMPKERFSAEFPKEGPSILRIQQVVRGDSAAYFCASSPLQETQYFGPGTRLLVL.

This chain links TRBV4-3 with TRBJ2-2, with 10 bases identical to TRBD2. J lost 3 bases, V lost 0 bases, and 4 bases had no gene match. The CDR3 totals 17 residues. Germline CDR1 reads LGHNA; CDR2 reads YSLEER. CDR3 coding DNA: TGCGCCAGCAGCCAAGATAATAGCGGGGGGTACACCGGGGAGCTGTTTTTT. This encodes CASSQDNSGGYTGELFF.

The CDR3 DNA reads as TGTGCCAGCAGCTCGAACGGCAGGGGGCGTCTTGTCGAGCAGTACTTC. This gives the protein CASSSNGRGRLVEQYF. The rearrangement joins TRBV7-2 to TRBJ2-7; TRBD1 aligns across 8 bases. J gave up 6 bases and V 4 bases, and 14 bases lay outside the gene matches. CDR1 and CDR2 (germline): SGHTA, FQGNSA. The CDR3 covers 16 residues.

The chain couples TRBV3-1 (or the pseudogene TRBV3-2) to TRBJ2-7, with D perhaps TRBD1 (7 bases). Trimming stripped 4 bases from V and 2 bases from J, with 18 bases between. CDR1 LGHDT and CDR2 YNNKEL come from the germline V gene (reference sequence). The CDR3 has 16 residues. The CDR3 bases are TGTGCCAGCAGCCCCTCGGGCGGGACAGATCCCTACGAGCAGTACGTC. Translating it yields CASSPSGGTDPYEQYV.

The rearrangement uses TRBV19 and TRBJ1-1, with 7 bases lining up with TRBD1. The CDR3 has 15 residues. The V segment lost 4 bases and the J segment 0 bases; nucleotides outside the gene matches: 5. Germline CDR1 and CDR2: LNHDA and SQIVND (reference sequence). In DNA, the CDR3 is TGTGCCAGTAGTAAGGGGACAGTCATGAACACTGAAGCTTTCTTT. Translating gives CASSKGTVMNTEAFF. Complete variable domain (other parts from reference TRBV19 and TRBJ1-1): DGGITQSPKYLFRKEGQNVTLSCEQNLNHDAMYWYRQDPGQGLRLIYYSQIVNDFQKGDIAEGYSVSREKKESFPLTVTSAQKNPTAFYLCASSKGTVMNTEAFFGQGTRLTVV.

The rearrangement links TRBV7-9 to TRBJ1-4; TRBD1 might be the D (5 bases). The CDR3 runs 15 residues. The V and J ends lost 4 bases and 4 bases respectively, with 13 bases between them. The germline gives CDR1 SEHNR, CDR2 FQNEAQ (reference sequence). DNA for the CDR3: TGTGCCAGCAGCTACGTACAGGCCTATAATGAAAAACTGTTTTTT. It is translated as CASSYVQAYNEKLFF.